This T cell receptor (beta chain) emerged from a study of blood T cells in healthy people across ages. Alongside a J-beta primer mix, a sample-barcoded 5' primer served in a second PCR lasting roughly 6 to 11 cycles. MiXCR was run by TCRdb on the 5' RACE reads, yielding one entry per CDR3 protein. Found here are hundreds of thousands of distinct CDR3 sequences, 20% to 30% of them singletons; the top ten hold approximately 8.7%. Germline V gives CDR1 SGHTA, CDR2 FQGTGA. CDR3 size: 16 residues. This clonotype was detected only a few times. These same records also appear under a second study, on T cells of mothers and their children.

The genes are TRBV7-3 and TRBJ2-5; 10 nucleotides match TRBD2. The J call is doubtful: the DNA matches TRBJ2-1 better. The TCR originated in a boy aged 5 to 17 in good health. Sequenced: blood. The CDR3 DNA reads TGTGCCAGCAGCTTACAAGCGGGGGGGACTAACAATGAGCAGTTCTTC. Protein product: CASSLQAGGTNNEQFF.